These T cell receptor beta chains were read from a single sample in a study of blood T cell repertoires in COVID-19. Produced via immunoSEQ multiplex PCR; TCRdb's table is partial and in-frame only. Altogether 250,000 to 350,000 clones are present, approximately 90% being singletons, with the ten largest covering 12%. Sample: peripheral blood. The receptor set was obtained from a woman in her sixties or seventies with acute or convalescent COVID-19. The CDR3 runs from the conserved cysteine through the conserved F or W. D genes are given only for firm matches. Expanded clones are given a class, and other clones once, few, many or no size at all.

size	V	J	D	DNA	CDR3
NA	TRBV5-5	TRBJ1-6	TRBD1	TGTGCCAGCAGCCCAAGACAGGGAGATTCACCCCTCCACTTT	CASSPRQGDSPLHF
few	TRBV7-2	TRBJ1-1	TRBD1	TGTGCCAGCAGCTTAGTCGGGACAGTCACTGAAGCTTTCTTT	CASSLVGTVTEAFF
NA	TRBV18	TRBJ2-1	NA	TGTGCCAGCTCACCGCTTGGTAGCTCCTACAATGAGCAGTTCTTC	CASSPLGSSYNEQFF
NA	TRBV7-6	TRBJ2-3	TRBD2	TGTGCCAGCAGCTCAGAGACTAGCGGGATTGGAGATACGCAGTATTTT	CASSSETSGIGDTQYF
NA	TRBV2	TRBJ2-7	TRBD1	TGTGCCAGCAGTCCTCGTCCGGGACAGGGGGTTTTCGGCGAGCAGTACTTC	CASSPRPGQGVFGEQYF
NA	TRBV12-3/TRBV12-4	TRBJ2-7	NA	TGTGCCAGCAGTTTAGGGACAGCCTGGGAGCAGTACTTC	CASSLGTAWEQYF
few	TRBV5-4	TRBJ2-7	NA	TGTGCCAGCAGCTCCCTTACCTACGAGCAGTACTTC	CASSSLTYEQYF
NA	TRBV19	TRBJ1-5	NA	TGTGCCAGTAGTATCCCCAGGAACAATCAGCCCCAGCATTTT	CASSIPRNNQPQHF
NA	TRBV6-4	TRBJ2-3	NA	TGTGCCAGCAGTTCTCAGGCAGGGTTCGCAGATACGCAGTATTTT	CASSSQAGFADTQYF
NA	TRBV27	TRBJ1-5	NA	TGTGCCAGCAGTACTACGGGAGGGCATCAGCCCCAGCATTTT	CASSTTGGHQPQHF
NA	TRBV6-6	TRBJ2-1	TRBD2	TGTGCCAGCAGCACCCCCAGCGGGGGGGCTAACAATGAGCAGTTCTTC	CASSTPSGGANNEQFF
NA	TRBV13	TRBJ1-5	NA	TGTGCCAGCAGCTTATCAGGAATCAATCAGCCCCAGCATTTT	CASSLSGINQPQHF
NA	TRBV9	TRBJ2-2	TRBD1	TGTGCCAGCAGCGCCGGACAGGGCGCGAACACCGGGGAGCTGTTTTTT	CASSAGQGANTGELFF
NA	TRBV3-1/TRBV3-2	TRBJ2-7	TRBD1	TGTGCCAGCAGCCAAGATGGGACAGGGACGAACGAGCAGTATTTC	CASSQDGTGTNEQYF
NA	TRBV30	TRBJ2-6	NA	TGTGCCTGGAGTTCCGGGTCCTACTCTGGGGCCAACGTCCTGACTTTC	CAWSSGSYSGANVLTF
NA	TRBV7-9	TRBJ1-6	NA	TGTGCCAGCAGCCCCCCCCGCGCACGCGCCTATAATTCACCCCTCCACTTT	CASSPPRARAYNSPLHF
NA	TRBV14	TRBJ1-4	TRBD1	TGTGCCAGCAGTCCCACAGGGGCCTCCGTGAAACTGTTTTTT	CASSPTGASVKLFF
NA	TRBV6-5	TRBJ1-2	NA	TGTGCCAGCAGTTCCGAATTGGGGGGCTATGGCTACACCTTC	CASSSELGGYGYTF
NA	TRBV6-4	TRBJ2-7	TRBD2	TGTGCCAGCAGTGACGGCGCTGCGACTAGCGGGACCGGCTCCTACGAGCAGTACTTC	CASSDGAATSGTGSYEQYF
NA	TRBV5-1	TRBJ2-1	TRBD2	TGCGCCAGCAGCATGGGACTAGCGGGCTCCCGGAGCTCCTACAATGAGCAGTTCTTC	CASSMGLAGSRSSYNEQFF
NA	TRBV21-1	TRBJ1-6	NA	TGTGCCAGCAGCAAATATTCGCACGGTAGAGGAGATTCACCCCTCCACTTT	CASSKYSHGRGDSPLHF
NA	TRBV7-2	TRBJ1-6	NA	TGTGCCAGCAGCCCGGACAGTAGTGGCTCACCCCTCCACTTT	CASSPDSSGSPLHF
NA	TRBV20-1	TRBJ1-5	NA	TGCAGTGCTAGTCAATTTTTAAGGGGGTTGGGGCAGCCCCAGCATTTT	CSASQFLRGLGQPQHF
NA	TRBV28	TRBJ1-4	TRBD1	TGTGCCAGCAGAAGGACAGGGTCACATGAAAAACTGTTTTTT	CASRRTGSHEKLFF
NA	TRBV11-1	TRBJ2-1	TRBD2	TGTGCCAGCAGCCTCTCTCCGACTAGCGGGGGCTTCGAGCAGTTCTTC	CASSLSPTSGGFEQFF
NA	TRBV21-1	TRBJ1-5	NA	TGTGCCAGAGACAATAGCAATCAGCCCCAGCATTTT	CARDNSNQPQHF
NA	TRBV5-4	TRBJ1-2	TRBD1	TGTGCCAGCAGATTTGACAGGGCTAACTATGGCTACACCTTC	CASRFDRANYGYTF
once	TRBV30	TRBJ2-1	TRBD2	TGTGCCTGGAGTGGGCTAGCGGGGTTACATGAGCAGTTCTTC	CAWSGLAGLHEQFF
NA	TRBV7-9	TRBJ2-1	NA	TGTGCCAGCAGTCCCCAGAATGAGCAGTTCTTC	CASSPQNEQFF
NA	TRBV11-2	TRBJ2-7	NA	TGTGCCAGCAGCCGGTCGGAGACAGCTTACTACGAGCAGTACTTC	CASSRSETAYYEQYF
NA	TRBV28	TRBJ1-2	NA	TGTGCCAGCAATTTTATGGTATCGGGGGGTCGGGGCTACACCTTC	CASNFMVSGGRGYTF
few	TRBV5-3	TRBJ2-5	TRBD2	TGTGCCAGAAGCCTGGCCGGGAGGCCCGAAAGGGAGACCCAGTACTTC	CARSLAGRPERETQYF
NA	TRBV6-2/TRBV6-3	TRBJ2-5	NA	TGTGCCAGCAGCCCTAGGGGCCCTGGGGAGACCCAGTACTTC	CASSPRGPGETQYF
NA	TRBV2	TRBJ1-2	TRBD1	TGTGCCAGCAGTGGACAGGGCCAGTTGAACTATGGCTACACCTTC	CASSGQGQLNYGYTF
once	TRBV7-3	TRBJ2-5	TRBD2	TGTGCCAGCAGCTCCGGGACTAGCGGGAGACAAGAGACCCAGTACTTC	CASSSGTSGRQETQYF
once	TRBV6-1	TRBJ2-5	TRBD2	TGTGCCAGCAGTGAAGTTTTTAGCGGGGTTCAAGAGACCCAGTACTTC	CASSEVFSGVQETQYF
NA	TRBV18	TRBJ2-3	TRBD2	TGTGCCAGCTCACCGGGACTAGCGGGATCAACCGGCCGCGATACGCAGTATTTT	CASSPGLAGSTGRDTQYF
NA	TRBV5-1	TRBJ2-5	TRBD1	TGCGCCAGCAGCCCAGGACAGGGGCTAGAGACCCAGTACTTC	CASSPGQGLETQYF
few	TRBV9	TRBJ2-1	NA	TGTGCCAGCAGCGTTGAGTTGAGGTACGGTAATGAGCAGTTCTTC	CASSVELRYGNEQFF
NA	TRBV11-3	TRBJ2-1	TRBD2	TGTGCCAGCAGCTTAGCGGGAGGGAGCTACAATGAGCAGTTCTTC	CASSLAGGSYNEQFF
NA	TRBV27	TRBJ1-2	NA	TGTGCCAGCAGTTTGGGGGGGGCCTCTGGCTACACCTTC	CASSLGGASGYTF
NA	TRBV19	TRBJ2-7	NA	TGTGCCAGTAGTACGGGGTTCGGGTTGTCCTACGAGCAGTACTTC	CASSTGFGLSYEQYF
NA	TRBV7-9	TRBJ1-2	TRBD1	TGTGCCAGCAGGGAAGGGACAGTCGGGAACTATGGCTACACCTTC	CASREGTVGNYGYTF
NA	TRBV6-5	TRBJ1-1	TRBD1	TGTGCCAGCAGAGACAGGGGCGCAGGATACACTGAAGCTTTCTTT	CASRDRGAGYTEAFF
once	TRBV2	TRBJ2-3	TRBD1	TGTGCCAGCAGTGAACTTACAGGGGGCACAGATACGCAGTATTTT	CASSELTGGTDTQYF
NA	TRBV14	TRBJ2-1	TRBD2	TGTGCCAGCAGCTCAGGACTAGCCCCTTATAATGAGCAGTTCTTC	CASSSGLAPYNEQFF
NA	TRBV24-1	TRBJ1-6	TRBD1	TGTGCCACCAGTGATATTCGGGACAGGGAGTCTCTTTGGACCTATAATTCACCCCTCCACTTT	CATSDIRDRESLWTYNSPLHF
NA	TRBV19	TRBJ1-1	TRBD1	TGTGCCAGTAGTATCTGGCCAGGGGGCGCGGGTACTGAAGCTTTCTTT	CASSIWPGGAGTEAFF
NA	TRBV28	TRBJ2-1	TRBD2	TGTGCCAGCAGACCACCCCTAGCGGGGGTTAATGAGCAGTTCTTC	CASRPPLAGVNEQFF
NA	TRBV3-1/TRBV3-2	TRBJ2-5	TRBD2	TGTGCCAGCAGCCGTATTTACCCCCGGACTAGCGGGGACCAAGAGACCCAGTACTTC	CASSRIYPRTSGDQETQYF
few	TRBV29-1	TRBJ1-3	NA	TGCAGCGTTGGGTACCGACAGAACTCTGGAAACACCATATATTTT	CSVGYRQNSGNTIYF
NA	TRBV10-3	TRBJ2-5	TRBD2	TGTGCCATCAGTGAGTCGACTAGCGGGGGGGTTCGGGAGACCCAGTACTTC	CAISESTSGGVRETQYF